The 26 T cell receptor beta chains listed next were all sequenced from one sample in a study. Cells sorted as Tregs were CD4+, CD25+ and CD127-/low. MiXCR, applied by TCRdb to the 5' RACE reads, yields one record per CDR3 protein. The sample has fewer than 50,000 distinct CDR3 sequences, roughly 23% seen once. The specimen sequenced was Tregs sorted from a lymph node. These receptors all stem from a female donor with breast cancer.

This clonotype was detected ten times or more. This sequence joins TRBV9 and TRBJ2-5; D may be TRBD1 (5 bases). V was cut by 4 bases and J by 7 bases, with 26 bases left in between. The CDR3 sequence is 17 residues long. The germline gives CDR1 SGDLS, CDR2 YYNGEE. This CDR3 is CASSPVRAAGFSGTQYF. DNA of the CDR3: TGTGCCAGCAGCCCGGTCAGGGCGGCAGGGTTCTCGGGGACCCAGTACTTC.

This clonotype showed up just a few times. The V call is TRBV15, the J call TRBJ2-1; a possible D gene is TRBD1 (5 bases). This CDR3 is 13 amino acids long. Germline lookup yields CDR1 LNHNV and CDR2 YYDKDF (reference sequence). Trimming cost V 8 bases and J 8 bases, with 16 bases left between them. The chain's CDR3 is CATGAHRVYEQFF. DNA for the CDR3: TGTGCCACCGGGGCCCACCGCGTCTATGAGCAGTTCTTC.

This clonotype was observed a few times. This sequence joins TRBV7-2 and TRBJ2-3; unclear D gene. Germline values: CDR1 SGHTA, CDR2 FQGNSA. The CDR3 length is 15 residues. The germline V and J ends were trimmed by 6 bases and 0 bases, with 13 bases remaining between them. The DNA of the CDR3 is TGTGCCAGCAGAAACTCAGAGCCTAGCACAGATACGCAGTATTTT. This sequence encodes CASRNSEPSTDTQYF.

This clonotype occurred a few times. This chain links TRBV2 with TRBJ2-5; 7 bases fit TRBD2. Trimming removed 2 bases from V and 1 base from J; junction bases left unmatched: 10. CDR1 is SNHLY, CDR2 FYNNEI, per germline. The CDR3 has 17 amino acids. For the CDR3, the DNA is TGTGCCAGCAGTGAAACTATAGCGGGCTCCGCCCAAGAGACCCAGTACTTC. This gives the protein CASSETIAGSAQETQYF.

The rearrangement links TRBV5-5 to TRBJ2-2, with 8 bases identical to TRBD2. Per germline, CDR1 SGHKS and CDR2 YYEKEE (reference sequence). The CDR3 spans 14 residues. V shed 2 bases, J shed 6 bases, and the junction held 3 bases outside the gene matches. CDR3 sequence: CASSLAGVAGELFF. The CDR3 coding sequence is TGTGCCAGCAGCTTAGCGGGAGTGGCCGGGGAGCTGTTTTTT.

This clonotype rates as medium-sized. The chain recombines TRBV7-9 with TRBJ2-5, with D possibly matching TRBD1 (6 bases). V lost 4 bases and J 5 bases, leaving 23 bases between the germline ends. Germline V CDR1 and CDR2: SEHNR, FQNEAQ (reference sequence). The CDR3 extends over 17 amino acids. CDR3 sequence reads: CASSSLRIGTSLETQYF. The CDR3 DNA reads as TGTGCCAGCAGCTCCCTCCGAATCGGGACATCTCTTGAGACCCAGTACTTC.

This clonotype was seen a few times. The chain carries TRBV20-1 and TRBJ1-2; perhaps TRBD1 as D (6 bases). Germline V gene sequence: CDR1 DFQATT, CDR2 SNEGSKA (reference sequence). Trimming left V 2 bases short and J 2 bases short, with 12 bases between. This CDR3 contains 14 residues. The CDR3 spells CSARPRTENYGYTF. The CDR3 DNA reads TGCAGTGCTAGACCCCGGACAGAAAACTATGGCTACACCTTC.

The chain combines TRBV4-1 with TRBJ2-2; D is perhaps TRBD1 (6 bases). Germline lookup yields CDR1 MGHRA and CDR2 YSYEKL. This CDR3 comprises 15 residues. V lost 4 bases and J 0 bases, leaving 9 bases between the germline ends. In DNA form, the CDR3 reads TGCGCCAGCAGCCGGGGGCCAACGAACACCGGGGAGCTGTTTTTT. Translating gives CASSRGPTNTGELFF.

This clonotype was found a few times. The V gene is TRBV6-2 or TRBV6-3, the J gene TRBJ1-1, with 8 bases matching TRBD1. In germline, CDR1 is MNHEY, CDR2 SVGEGT. The J segment lost 0 bases and the V segment lost 6 bases, leaving 9 bases of the junction unmatched. The CDR3 extends over 16 amino acids. CDR3 nucleotides: TGTGCCAGCAGCCGCGCAGGGGGCGCATTGAACACTGAAGCTTTCTTT. Translating gives CASSRAGGALNTEAFF.

This clonotype came up a few times. This chain joins TRBV7-2 and TRBJ2-7, with 8 bases fitting TRBD2. From germline, CDR1 is SGHTA and CDR2 FQGNSA. The CDR3 length is 14 residues. The J segment lost 4 bases and the V segment lost 8 bases, leaving 10 bases of the junction unmatched. Here the CDR3 reads CASAPSASGYEQYF. The CDR3 DNA is TGTGCCAGCGCCCCTTCGGCTAGCGGGTACGAGCAGTACTTC.

This clonotype came up a few times. V and J are TRBV7-2 and TRBJ2-5; 7 bases are shared with TRBD2. Germline lookup yields CDR1 SGHTA and CDR2 FQGNSA. V shed 5 bases and J 4 bases; nucleotides not matched to a gene: 16. There are 17 residues in the CDR3. DNA for the CDR3: TGTGCCAGCAGCCCAGTGGCGAGGGGAGGGCAACGAGAGACCCAGTACTTC. Translating gives CASSPVARGGQRETQYF.

CDR3: CASSLQHNEQFF. The CDR3 bases are TGCGCCAGCAGCTTACAGCACAATGAGCAGTTCTTC. This chain connects TRBV5-1 to TRBJ2-1, with unresolved D. The CDR3 consists of 12 residues. The germline gives CDR1 SGHRS, CDR2 YFSETQ. V was trimmed by 2 bases and J by 5 bases, leaving 5 bases between them.

With regard to this clonotype: A much larger clone lies one base from this, so it may be a read error. V and J are TRBV7-2 and TRBJ2-7; TRBD2 matches at 11 bases. This CDR3 is built from 13 residues. The trim removed 11 bases at V and 13 bases at J, leaving 16 bases unmatched. Per the germline V gene, CDR1 is SGHTA and CDR2 is FQGNSA. The CDR3: CAEKPRATSGGYF. The CDR3 DNA reads as TGTGCCGAGAAACCCAGGGCCACTAGCGGGGGTTACTTC.

This clonotype turned up a few times. The chain is built from TRBV5-4 and TRBJ2-7; TRBD1 is a possible D gene (5 bases). Deletions cut 4 bases from V and 0 bases from J, with 14 bases between. Germline loops: CDR1 SGHNT, CDR2 YYREEE (reference sequence). This CDR3 has 15 amino acids. CDR3 in DNA: TGTGCCAGCAGCCACCAGGGCACCCTCTCCTACGAGCAGTACTTC. This sequence encodes CASSHQGTLSYEQYF.

The sample holds a few counts of this clonotype. The chain links TRBV5-1 to TRBJ2-3, with 13 bases that match TRBD2. J gave up 6 bases and V 3 bases, and 13 bases lay outside the gene matches. There are 18 residues in the CDR3. Germline lookup yields CDR1 SGHRS and CDR2 YFSETQ. CDR3 sequence (DNA): TGCGCCAGCAGCTCGCAGGGGCGGACTAGCGGGAGTATGGATACGCAGTATTTT. Its protein is CASSSQGRTSGSMDTQYF.

Concerning this clonotype: Just one base apart from a much larger clone, this may be a read error. The CDR3 DNA is TGCACCAGCAGCCAAGACTCAGTTGCCCCTGAAGCTTTCTTT. Protein sequence: CTSSQDSVAPEAFF. This chain joins TRBV4-1 and TRBJ1-1; D uncertain. The CDR3 has 14 residues. The germline gives CDR1 MGHRA, CDR2 YSYEKL.

As for this clonotype: A much bigger clone sits one base away, suggesting this may be a read error. The J gene is TRBJ2-7, the V gene TRBV4-1, with D uncertain. Germline V gene data show CDR1 as MGHRA and CDR2 as YSYEKL. The CDR3 runs to 13 residues. This chain's CDR3 is CASSQGGSYEQNF. The CDR3 DNA reads TGCGCCAGCAGCCAAGGTGGGTCCTACGAGCAGAACTTC.

The V and J genes are TRBV7-6 and TRBJ2-5, with D uncertain. Germline V gene data show CDR1 as SGHVS and CDR2 as FNYEAQ. Between the trimmed V and J ends, which lost 2 bases and 5 bases, there was a span of 12 bases. The CDR3 has 14 amino acids. CDR3 protein: CASSLRPLGETQYF. CDR3 coding DNA: TGTGCCAGCAGCTTAAGGCCCCTGGGGGAGACCCAGTACTTC. Full variable domain (missing parts from reference TRBV7-6 and TRBJ2-5): GAGVSQSPRYKVTKRGQDVALRCDPISGHVSLYWYRQALGQGPEFLTYFNYEAQQDKSGLPNDRFSAERPEGSISTLTIQRTEQRDSAMYRCASSLRPLGETQYFGPGTRLLVL.

This clonotype was detected ten times or more. The V gene is TRBV4-1, the J gene TRBJ1-2, with 8 bases aligning to TRBD1. This CDR3 region has 15 residues. Germline assignment: CDR1 MGHRA and CDR2 YSYEKL. The junction had 6 bases not matched to a gene; V was cut back by 0 bases and J by 6 bases. In DNA form, the CDR3 reads TGCGCCAGCAGCCAAGATCAGGGGGCGCCCAATGGCTACACCTTC. Protein: CASSQDQGAPNGYTF.

The chain uses TRBV6-5 and TRBJ2-3; no clear D gene. The CDR3 is made up of 13 amino acids. The V gene's germline CDR1 is MNHEY and CDR2 SVGAGI. The germline V and J ends were trimmed by 3 bases and 0 bases, with 4 bases remaining between them. DNA of the CDR3: TGTGCCAGCAGTTATATCAGCACAGATACGCAGTATTTT. Amino acid sequence: CASSYISTDTQYF.

The table lists this clonotype with many counts. The chain couples TRBV9 to TRBJ2-1, with 8 bases matching TRBD2. V was clipped by 2 bases and J by 0 bases; unmatched bases: 4. The CDR3 spans 16 residues. CDR1 is SGDLS, CDR2 YYNGEE, per germline. The CDR3 coding sequence is TGTGCCAGCAGCGTCGGGGGGGAACCCTCCTACAATGAGCAGTTCTTC. It translates to CASSVGGEPSYNEQFF. The variable domain in full, completed from reference TRBV9 and TRBJ2-1, reads DSGVTQTPKHLITATGQRVTLRCSPRSGDLSVYWYQQSLDQGLQFLIQYYNGEERAKGNILERFSAQQFPDLHSELNLSSLELGDSALYFCASSVGGEPSYNEQFFGPGTRLTVL.

The chain joins TRBV6-4 to TRBJ2-1; a possible D gene is TRBD1 (6 bases). V lost 5 bases and J lost 5, with 22 bases in between. CDR3 length: 17 residues. The germline CDR1 and CDR2 sequences are MRHNA and SNTAGT. The CDR3 loop reads CASSPFPGHATNNEQFF. CDR3 DNA sequence: TGTGCCAGCAGTCCATTCCCGGGACACGCGACCAACAATGAGCAGTTCTTC.

This chain joins TRBV7-9 and TRBJ1-1; D call uncertain. The CDR3 contains 13 residues. Germline V lookup: CDR1 SEHNR, CDR2 FQNEAQ (reference sequence). V lost 5 bases and J 6 bases, leaving 13 bases between the germline ends. The CDR3 reads CASSTEGESEAFF. For the CDR3, the DNA is TGTGCCAGCAGCACAGAGGGAGAGTCTGAAGCTTTCTTT.

This clonotype appeared a few times. The rearrangement joins TRBV9 to TRBJ2-5, with D perhaps TRBD2 (5 bases). Germline V gives CDR1 SGDLS, CDR2 YYNGEE. With 0 bases removed from V and 5 bases from J, the gap between germline ends came to 11 bases. CDR3 length: 14 residues. CDR3 coding DNA: TGTGCCAGCAGCGTAGACGTTTCGGGGGAGACCCAGTACTTC. It translates to CASSVDVSGETQYF. Complete variable domain (other parts from reference TRBV9 and TRBJ2-5): DSGVTQTPKHLITATGQRVTLRCSPRSGDLSVYWYQQSLDQGLQFLIQYYNGEERAKGNILERFSAQQFPDLHSELNLSSLELGDSALYFCASSVDVSGETQYFGPGTRLLVL.

The chain uses TRBV2 and TRBJ2-6, with D perhaps matching TRBD1 or TRBD2 (5 bases each). Germline V CDR1 and CDR2: SNHLY, FYNNEI. The CDR3 has 17 amino acids. Trimming shortened V by 3 bases and J by 0 bases, and 12 bases separated the two germline ends. The CDR3 protein is CASSDRGTHSGANVLTF. The CDR3, as DNA: TGTGCCAGCAGTGACCGGGGCACTCACTCTGGGGCCAACGTCCTGACTTTC.

The V gene is TRBV7-2, the J gene TRBJ2-5; 9 nucleotides line up with TRBD2. The V gene end was trimmed by 6 bases and the J gene end by 3 bases; junction bases not matched to a gene: 2. This CDR3 contains 13 residues. Germline CDR1 is SGHTA and CDR2 is FQGNSA. The CDR3 DNA is TGTGCCAGCAGACGACTAGCGGAAGAGACCCAGTACTTC. It codes for CASRRLAEETQYF.